The TCR beta chain under discussion was sequenced for a study of T cells in narcolepsy. Study-wide context: Healthy controls were enrolled alongside patients with narcolepsy type 1 or type 2.

J lost 0 bases, V lost 6 bases, and 11 bases had no gene match. The germline V gene has CDR1 SEHNR and CDR2 FQNEAQ (reference sequence). This CDR3 has 18 residues. Sequenced by immunoSEQ multiplex PCR; TCRdb stores in-frame clones only, minus some. The sample yields about 40,000 clones, 70% to 90% seen once. General study points: Autoreactive HCRT-specific and TRIB2-specific clonotypes were marked in same-patient CSF-versus-blood CD4+ comparisons. No autoreactive T cell clone sequences appeared in some memory CD4+ repertoires. Reportedly, autoreactive clonotypes were serially detected in patients' blood but not controls'.

Concerning this clone itself: Its antigen is currently unknown.

The TCR sequence derives from a human donor with narcolepsy. The V call is TRBV7-9, the J call TRBJ2-3; 11 bases align to TRBD2. Sequenced sample: CD45RA- memory CD4+ T cells from PBMCs. The CDR3: CASSSKASGGMSTDTQYF. The CDR3 coding sequence is TGTGCCAGCAGTTCAAAGGCTAGCGGGGGGATGAGCACAGATACGCAGTATTTT.